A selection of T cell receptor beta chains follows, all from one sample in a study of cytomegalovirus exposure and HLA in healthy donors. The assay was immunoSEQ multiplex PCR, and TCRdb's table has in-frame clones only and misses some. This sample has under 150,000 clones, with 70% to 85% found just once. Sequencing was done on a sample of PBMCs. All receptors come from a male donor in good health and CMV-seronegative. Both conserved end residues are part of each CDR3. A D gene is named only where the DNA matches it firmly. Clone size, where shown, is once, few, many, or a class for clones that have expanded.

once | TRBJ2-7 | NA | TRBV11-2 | TGTGCCAGCTCCTATGACAGGCCCTACGAGCAGTACTTC | CASSYDRPYEQYF
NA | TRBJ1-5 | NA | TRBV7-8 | TGTGCCAGCAGCTTCCAGGGACTCAGCAATCAGCCCCAGCATTTT | CASSFQGLSNQPQHF
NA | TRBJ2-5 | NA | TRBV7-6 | TGTGCCAGCAGCGAAGCAGGGGTGGAGAGGACCCAGTACTTC | CASSEAGVERTQYF
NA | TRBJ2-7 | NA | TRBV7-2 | TGTGCCAGCAGTTTTAGATACAGGGACGAGCAGTACTTC | CASSFRYRDEQYF
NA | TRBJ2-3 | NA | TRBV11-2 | TGTGCCAGCAGGGGGAGCGGGACAGATACGCAGTATTTT | CASRGSGTDTQYF
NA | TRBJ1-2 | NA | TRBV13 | TGTGCCAGCAGTTTCTCCGAGGGAGAGGAGTATGGCTACACCTTC | CASSFSEGEEYGYTF
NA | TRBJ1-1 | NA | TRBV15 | TGTGCCACCAGCTCCCCCAGGGGGAACACTGAAGCTTTCTTT | CATSSPRGNTEAFF
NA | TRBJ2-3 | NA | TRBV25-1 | TGTGCCAGCAGTGAATGGGGGGGCCGAACAGATACGCAGTATTTT | CASSEWGGRTDTQYF
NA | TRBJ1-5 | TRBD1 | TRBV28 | TGTGCCAGCAGTTTCTCTGACAGGGATCAGCCCCAGCATTTT | CASSFSDRDQPQHF
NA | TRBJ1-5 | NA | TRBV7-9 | TGTGCCAGCAGCTTATTTGAGGAGGAATTACAGCCCCAGCATTTT | CASSLFEEELQPQHF
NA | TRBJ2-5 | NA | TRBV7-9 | TGTGCCAGCAGCTTAGACGGGGGTCGGACCCAGTACTTC | CASSLDGGRTQYF
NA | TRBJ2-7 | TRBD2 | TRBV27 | TGTGCCAGCAGTTGGGGACTAGAATACGAGCAGTACTTC | CASSWGLEYEQYF
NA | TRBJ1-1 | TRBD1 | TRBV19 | TGTGCCAGCCGACAGGGAAGGGGCACTGAAGCTTTCTTT | CASRQGRGTEAFF
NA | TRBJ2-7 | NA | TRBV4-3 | TGCGCCAGCAGCCAAGAACTAACCGGGACACACGAGCAGTACTTC | CASSQELTGTHEQYF
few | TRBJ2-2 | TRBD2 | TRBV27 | TGTGCCAGCAGTTTCGGACTAGCGGTGACCGGGGAGCTGTTTTTT | CASSFGLAVTGELFF
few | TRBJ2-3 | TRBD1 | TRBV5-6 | TGTGCCAGCAGCATACAGACAGGGACCGGGACGGATACGCAGTATTTT | CASSIQTGTGTDTQYF
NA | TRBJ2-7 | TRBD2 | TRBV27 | TGTGCCAGCAGTAATGGCGGGGGCTCCTACGAGCAGTACTTC | CASSNGGGSYEQYF
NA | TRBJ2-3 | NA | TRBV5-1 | TGCGCCAGCAAGAGAACAGATACGCAGTATTTT | CASKRTDTQYF
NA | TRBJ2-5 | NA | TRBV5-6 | TGTGCCAGCAGCTCGGGACTCCCAGATGAGACCCAGTACTTC | CASSSGLPDETQYF
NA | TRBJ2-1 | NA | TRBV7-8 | TGTGCCAGCAGCCAACGGCCCCAACGGGGTGAGCAGTTCTTC | CASSQRPQRGEQFF
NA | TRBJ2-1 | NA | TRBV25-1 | TGTGCCAGCAGTGACAGTGAGCAGTTCTTC | CASSDSEQFF
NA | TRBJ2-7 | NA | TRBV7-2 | TGTGCCAGCAGCTTGCTGACGGGAGAGATCTACGAGCAGTACTTC | CASSLLTGEIYEQYF
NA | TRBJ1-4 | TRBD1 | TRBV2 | TGTGCCAGCAGTCACGGACAGGGAAACGAAAAACTGTTTTTT | CASSHGQGNEKLFF
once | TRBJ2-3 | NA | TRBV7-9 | TGTGCCAGCAGCCCCTCTTTGGTAGCGGATACGCAGTATTTT | CASSPSLVADTQYF
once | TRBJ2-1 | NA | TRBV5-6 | TGTGCCAGCAGTATCTCCGGGACCTACAATGAGCAGTTCTTC | CASSISGTYNEQFF
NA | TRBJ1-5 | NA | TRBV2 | TGTGCCAGCGGGGGGAATCGCCAGCCCCAGCATTTT | CASGGNRQPQHF
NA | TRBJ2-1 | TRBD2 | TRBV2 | TGTGCCAGCAGCCCCTTAGCGGGGGGTTGGGATGAGCAGTTCTTC | CASSPLAGGWDEQFF
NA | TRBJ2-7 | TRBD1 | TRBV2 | TGTGCCAGCTTAGGGACAGGGCAAGCGGGGGAGCAGTACTTC | CASLGTGQAGEQYF
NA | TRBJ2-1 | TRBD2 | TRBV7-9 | TGTGCCAGCAGCGGCGAGACGGGGAGGGGTAATGAGCAGTTCTTC | CASSGETGRGNEQFF
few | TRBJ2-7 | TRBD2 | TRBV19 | TGTGCCAGTAGTATCGGGGGGGGTCCCTACGAGCAGTACTTC | CASSIGGGPYEQYF
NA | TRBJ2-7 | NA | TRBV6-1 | TGTGCCAGCAGTGAACGGGGTACCACCTACGAGCAGTACTTC | CASSERGTTYEQYF
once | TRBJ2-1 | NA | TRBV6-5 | TGTGCCAGCAGTTCTACCACCCGTAATGAGCAGTTCTTC | CASSSTTRNEQFF
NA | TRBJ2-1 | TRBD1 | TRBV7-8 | TGTGCCAGCAGCTTTAGACAGGGGGCCCCCTACAATGAGCAGTTCTTC | CASSFRQGAPYNEQFF
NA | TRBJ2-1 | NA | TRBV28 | TGTGCCAGCAGTTTAACAACCTCCTACAATGAGCAGTTCTTC | CASSLTTSYNEQFF
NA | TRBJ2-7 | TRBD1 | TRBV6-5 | TGTGCCAGCAGCTCAACCGGGACAGGGCAATACGAGCAGTACTTC | CASSSTGTGQYEQYF
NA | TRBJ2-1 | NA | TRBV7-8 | TGTGCCAGCAGCGGTATTAAGGGGAATGGGGACAATGAGCAGTTCTTC | CASSGIKGNGDNEQFF
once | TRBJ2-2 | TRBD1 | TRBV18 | TGTGCCAGCTCAAAGGACAGGGGGCCCACCGGGGAGCTGTTTTTT | CASSKDRGPTGELFF
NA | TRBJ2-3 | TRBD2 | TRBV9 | TGTGCCAGCAGCGCCACTCGACTAGCGGGAGGGCCTTCTAGCACAGATACGCAGTATTTT | CASSATRLAGGPSSTDTQYF
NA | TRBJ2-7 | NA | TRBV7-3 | TGTGCCAGCAGCTTACCCATGGGGCCGAGCTCCTACGAGCAGTACTTC | CASSLPMGPSSYEQYF
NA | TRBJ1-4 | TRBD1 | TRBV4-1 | TGCGCCAGCAGCCAAGAAGGATGGACAGGAAATGAAAAACTGTTTTTT | CASSQEGWTGNEKLFF
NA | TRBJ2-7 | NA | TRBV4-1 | TGCGCCAGCAGCCAAGAGTGGGCCAGACCCTACGAGCAGTACTTC | CASSQEWARPYEQYF
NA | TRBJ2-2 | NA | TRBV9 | TGTGCCAGCAGCGTCTTCGCCGGGGAGCTGTTTTTT | CASSVFAGELFF
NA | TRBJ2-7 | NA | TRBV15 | TGTGCCACCAGCAGAGATCAGGGGCCCTCCTACGAGCAGTACTTC | CATSRDQGPSYEQYF
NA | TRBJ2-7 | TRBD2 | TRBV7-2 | TGTGCCAGCAGCTCCGGGGTAGCGGGGTTCTACGAGCAGTACTTC | CASSSGVAGFYEQYF
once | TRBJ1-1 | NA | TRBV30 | TGTGCCTGGAGTGTCCGTTTTGAAGCTTTCTTT | CAWSVRFEAFF
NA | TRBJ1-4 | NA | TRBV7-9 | TGTGCCAGCAGCTTAGTAGGACAGAGAAATGAAAAACTGTTTTTT | CASSLVGQRNEKLFF
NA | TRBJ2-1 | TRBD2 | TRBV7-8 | TGTGCCAGCAGCCTCCCAGGCTGGGGCGGGAGGGCCCGGGATGAGCAGTTCTTC | CASSLPGWGGRARDEQFF
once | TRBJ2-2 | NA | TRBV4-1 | TGCGCCAGCAGAACAGCATCGAACACCGGGGAGCTGTTTTTT | CASRTASNTGELFF
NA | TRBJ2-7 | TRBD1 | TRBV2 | TGTGCCAGCAGTGGGGTGGGGGACAGGCACCCCTACGAGCAGTACTTC | CASSGVGDRHPYEQYF
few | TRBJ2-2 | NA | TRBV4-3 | TGCGCCAGCAGTCCGCAGGGCACCGGGGAGCTGTTTTTT | CASSPQGTGELFF
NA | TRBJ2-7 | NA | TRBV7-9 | TGTTCCAGCAGCTCGGACAGCCCCAGGCCCTACGAGCAGTACTTC | CSSSSDSPRPYEQYF
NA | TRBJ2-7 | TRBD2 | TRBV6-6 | TGTGCCAGCAGTTACTTTGCGGGAGGTTCCTACGAGCAGTACTTC | CASSYFAGGSYEQYF